The rows below give T cell receptor beta chains drawn from one sample of a study of shared clonotypes between healthy human individuals. Here immunoSEQ multiplex PCR was the method, and the copy in TCRdb shows in-frame clones only, minus some. In the table there are a few million clones, approximately 92% of which are singletons. The sequencing sample was made of naive CD4+ T cells sorted from blood. Receptors originate from a man younger than 30 in good health. CDR3s include the opening cysteine and the closing phenylalanine or tryptophan. A D gene is named only where the DNA matches it firmly. Rows give clone size only sometimes, using once, few, many, or a class for an expanded clone.

clone size,V gene,J gene,D gene,CDR3 protein,CDR3 DNA
.,TRBV10-3,TRBJ1-4,.,CAISESQQPTNEKLFF,TGTGCCATCAGTGAGTCGCAGCAGCCAACTAATGAAAAACTGTTTTTT
.,TRBV18,TRBJ2-3,TRBD1,CASSRDRDTDTQYF,TGTGCCAGCTCAAGGGACAGGGACACAGATACGCAGTATTTT
.,TRBV29-1,TRBJ2-3,.,CSVGGPSTDTQYF,TGCAGCGTCGGCGGCCCTAGCACAGATACGCAGTATTTT
.,TRBV5-4,TRBJ1-6,.,CASSFGHSSYNSPLHF,TGTGCCAGCAGCTTTGGGCACAGCTCCTATAATTCACCCCTCCACTTT
.,TRBV5-4,TRBJ2-5,.,CASSSTEGRGTQYF,TGTGCCAGCAGCTCCACGGAGGGGAGAGGGACCCAGTACTTC
once,TRBV6-1,TRBJ1-6,TRBD1,CASIGTANSPLHF,TGTGCCAGCATAGGGACAGCCAATTCACCCCTCCACTTT
.,TRBV29-1,TRBJ2-5,.,CSGTSGETQYF,TGCAGCGGAACCTCGGGAGAGACCCAGTACTTC
.,TRBV11-2,TRBJ2-1,.,CASSSQGTEQFF,TGTGCCAGCAGCTCACAGGGAACTGAGCAGTTCTTC
few,TRBV6-1,TRBJ1-1,TRBD1,CATRDRMNTEAFF,TGTGCCACCCGGGACAGAATGAACACTGAAGCTTTCTTT
.,TRBV5-1,TRBJ2-1,TRBD1,CASSLEDREINEQFF,TGCGCCAGCAGCTTGGAGGACAGGGAAATCAATGAGCAGTTCTTC
.,TRBV6-5,TRBJ1-2,.,CASSYGNYYGYTF,TGTGCCAGCAGTTATGGGAACTACTATGGCTACACCTTC
.,TRBV7-2,TRBJ2-7,TRBD1,CASSLVGQVGSEQYF,TGTGCCAGCAGCCTCGTCGGACAGGTGGGCTCCGAGCAGTACTTC
.,TRBV9,TRBJ2-6,.,CASSGAGSSGANVLTF,TGTGCCAGCAGCGGGGCAGGGTCCTCTGGGGCCAACGTCCTGACTTTC
.,TRBV7-9,TRBJ2-1,.,CASSTPSTGAQWEQFF,TGTGCCAGCAGCACCCCTAGCACCGGGGCACAATGGGAGCAGTTCTTC
.,TRBV27,TRBJ2-7,.,CASSPVSLERPYEQYF,TGTGCCAGCAGTCCCGTCTCGTTAGAACGGCCCTACGAGCAGTACTTC
.,TRBV5-6,TRBJ1-5,.,CASSLAGGQPQHF,TGTGCCAGCAGCTTGGCTGGCGGCCAGCCCCAGCATTTT
once,TRBV28,TRBJ2-7,.,CASSLTTLPYEQYF,TGTGCCAGCAGTTTAACGACCCTCCCCTACGAGCAGTACTTC
.,TRBV19,TRBJ2-7,TRBD2,CASSTQGTSGYEQYF,TGTGCCAGTAGTACTCAGGGGACTAGCGGCTACGAGCAGTACTTC
few,TRBV6-5,TRBJ1-1,.,CASSYSEGRRAFF,TGTGCCAGCAGTTACTCTGAGGGTAGGCGTGCTTTCTTT
.,TRBV5-6,TRBJ1-1,.,CASSLDRGFEAFF,TGTGCCAGCAGCTTGGATCGGGGGTTTGAAGCTTTCTTT
once,TRBV5-1,TRBJ2-7,TRBD1,CASSKGQGTYEQYF,TGCGCCAGCAGCAAGGGACAGGGGACCTACGAGCAGTACTTC
once,TRBV6-1,TRBJ2-7,TRBD2,CASSGGSDRYEQYF,TGTGCCAGCAGTGGCGGGAGTGATAGATACGAGCAGTACTTC
.,TRBV7-2,TRBJ2-3,.,CASSLGRATDTQYF,TGTGCCAGCAGCTTAGGGCGGGCCACAGATACGCAGTATTTT
.,TRBV5-6,TRBJ1-2,.,CASSHWTAHYGYTF,TGTGCCAGCAGCCATTGGACAGCGCACTATGGCTACACCTTC
.,TRBV5-5,TRBJ1-5,TRBD1,CASSVGDRAPNQPQHF,TGTGCCAGCAGCGTTGGGGACAGAGCTCCGAATCAGCCCCAGCATTTT
.,TRBV2,TRBJ2-2,TRBD1,CASSERGTGGNTGELFF,TGTGCCAGCAGTGAACGAGGAACAGGGGGCAACACCGGGGAGCTGTTTTTT
.,TRBV5-1,TRBJ2-1,TRBD1,CASSLGTGTYNEQFF,TGCGCCAGCAGCTTGGGGACAGGGACCTACAATGAGCAGTTCTTC
.,TRBV30,TRBJ2-1,.,CAYQLTGKRNNEQFF,TGTGCCTACCAACTCACAGGGAAAAGGAACAATGAGCAGTTCTTC
once,TRBV7-9,TRBJ2-5,.,CASSLNGETQYF,TGTGCCAGCAGCTTAAACGGAGAGACCCAGTACTTC
.,TRBV30,TRBJ2-7,TRBD2,CAYRTSGSYEQYF,TGTGCCTACCGGACTAGCGGCTCCTACGAGCAGTACTTC
.,TRBV30,TRBJ1-6,TRBD1,CAWNPTGQGNSPLHF,TGTGCCTGGAACCCAACGGGACAGGGCAATTCACCCCTCCACTTT
.,TRBV19,TRBJ2-7,.,CASSNGFTFYEQYF,TGTGCCAGTAGTAACGGGTTCACCTTCTACGAGCAGTACTTC
.,TRBV6-1,TRBJ2-7,.,CASSVSGQGEQYF,TGTGCCAGCAGTGTATCGGGCCAGGGTGAGCAGTACTTC
.,TRBV5-1,TRBJ2-1,.,CASSLIIAPSSYNEQFF,TGCGCCAGCAGTTTAATTATAGCGCCTAGCTCCTACAATGAGCAGTTCTTC
.,TRBV6-5,TRBJ2-2,.,CASRGPTGELFF,TGTGCCAGCAGGGGACCTACCGGGGAGCTGTTTTTT
.,TRBV18,TRBJ1-1,TRBD1,CASSLQQGLELWNTEAFF,TGTGCCAGCTCCCTCCAACAGGGGCTTGAACTATGGAACACTGAAGCTTTCTTT
.,TRBV19,TRBJ2-5,.,CASSIERKETQYF,TGTGCCAGTAGTATAGAGAGGAAGGAGACCCAGTACTTC